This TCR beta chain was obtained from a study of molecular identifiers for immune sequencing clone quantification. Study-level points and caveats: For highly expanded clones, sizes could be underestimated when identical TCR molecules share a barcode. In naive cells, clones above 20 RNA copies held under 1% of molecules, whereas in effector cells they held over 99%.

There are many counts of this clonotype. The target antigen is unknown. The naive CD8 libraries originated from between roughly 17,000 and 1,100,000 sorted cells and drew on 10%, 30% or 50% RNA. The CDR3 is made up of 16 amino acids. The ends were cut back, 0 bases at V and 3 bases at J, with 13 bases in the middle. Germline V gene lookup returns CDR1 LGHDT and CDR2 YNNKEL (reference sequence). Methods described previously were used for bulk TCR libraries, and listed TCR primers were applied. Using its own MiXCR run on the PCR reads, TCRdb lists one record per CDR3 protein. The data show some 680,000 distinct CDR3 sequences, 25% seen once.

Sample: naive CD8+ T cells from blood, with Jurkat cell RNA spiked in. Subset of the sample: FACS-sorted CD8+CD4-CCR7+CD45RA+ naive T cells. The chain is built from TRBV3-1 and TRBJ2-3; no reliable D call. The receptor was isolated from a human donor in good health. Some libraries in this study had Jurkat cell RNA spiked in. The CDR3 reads CASSQDEWSHTDTQYF. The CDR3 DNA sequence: TGTGCCAGCAGCCAAGATGAATGGAGTCATACAGATACGCAGTATTTT.